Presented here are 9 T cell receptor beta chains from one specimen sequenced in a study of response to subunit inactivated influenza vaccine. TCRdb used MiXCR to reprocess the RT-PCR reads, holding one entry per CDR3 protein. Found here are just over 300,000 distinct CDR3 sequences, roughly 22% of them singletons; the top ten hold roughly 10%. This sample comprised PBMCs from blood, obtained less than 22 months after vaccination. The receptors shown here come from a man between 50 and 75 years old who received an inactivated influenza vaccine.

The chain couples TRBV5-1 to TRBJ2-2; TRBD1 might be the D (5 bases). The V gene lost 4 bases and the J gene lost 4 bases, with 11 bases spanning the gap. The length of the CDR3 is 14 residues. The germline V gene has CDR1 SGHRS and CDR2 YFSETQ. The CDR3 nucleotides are TGCGCCAGCAGCCCCCTTCAGGGCACCGGGGAGCTGTTTTTT. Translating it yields CASSPLQGTGELFF.

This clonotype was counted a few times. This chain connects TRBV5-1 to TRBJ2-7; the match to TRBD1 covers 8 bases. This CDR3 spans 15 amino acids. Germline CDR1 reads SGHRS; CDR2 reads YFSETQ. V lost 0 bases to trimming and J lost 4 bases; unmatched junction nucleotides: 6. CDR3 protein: CASSLEAGGSYEQYF. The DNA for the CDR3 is TGCGCCAGCAGCTTGGAAGCAGGGGGCAGTTACGAGCAGTACTTC.

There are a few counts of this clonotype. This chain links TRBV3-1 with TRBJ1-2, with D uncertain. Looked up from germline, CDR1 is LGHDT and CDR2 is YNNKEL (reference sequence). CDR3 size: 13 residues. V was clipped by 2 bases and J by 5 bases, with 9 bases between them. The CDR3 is CASSQRGEYGYTF. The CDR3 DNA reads TGTGCCAGCAGCCAACGGGGAGAGTATGGCTACACCTTC. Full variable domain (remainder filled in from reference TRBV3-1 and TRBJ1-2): DTAVSQTPKYLVTQMGNDKSIKCEQNLGHDTMYWYKQDSKKFLKIMFSYNNKELIINETVPNRFSPKSPDKAHLNLHINSLELGDSAVYFCASSQRGEYGYTFGSGTRLTVV.

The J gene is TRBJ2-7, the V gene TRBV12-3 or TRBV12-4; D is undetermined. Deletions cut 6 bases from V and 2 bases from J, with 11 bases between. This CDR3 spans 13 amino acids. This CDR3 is CASSLTLPYEQYF. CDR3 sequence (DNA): TGTGCCAGCAGCCTCACACTTCCCTACGAGCAGTACTTC.

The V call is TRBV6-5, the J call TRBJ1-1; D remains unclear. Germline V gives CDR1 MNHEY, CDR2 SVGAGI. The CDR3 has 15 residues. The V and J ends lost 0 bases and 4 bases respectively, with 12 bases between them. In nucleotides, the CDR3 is TGTGCCAGCAGTTACTCGAGCACGGCCTCCACTGAAGCTTTCTTT. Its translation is CASSYSSTASTEAFF.

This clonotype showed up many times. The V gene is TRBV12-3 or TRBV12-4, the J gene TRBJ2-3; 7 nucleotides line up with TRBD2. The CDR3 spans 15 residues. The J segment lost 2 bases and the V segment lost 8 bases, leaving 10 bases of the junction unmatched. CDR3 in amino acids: CASSPGRAYTDTQYF. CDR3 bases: TGTGCCAGCTCCCCAGGGAGGGCCTACACAGATACGCAGTATTTT.

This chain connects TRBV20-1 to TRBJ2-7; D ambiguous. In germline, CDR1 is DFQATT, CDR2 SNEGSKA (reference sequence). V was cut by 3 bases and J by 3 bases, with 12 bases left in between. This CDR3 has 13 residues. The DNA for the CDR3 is TGCAGTGCTAGTATGGGTTCGAGCTACGAGCAGTACTTC. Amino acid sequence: CSASMGSSYEQYF.

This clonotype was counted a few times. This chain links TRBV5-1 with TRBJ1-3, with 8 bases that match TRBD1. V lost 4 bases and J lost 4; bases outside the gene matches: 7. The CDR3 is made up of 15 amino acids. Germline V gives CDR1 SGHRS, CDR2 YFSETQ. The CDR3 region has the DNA TGCGCCAGCAGCGGGACAGGAGACGCCGGAAACACCATATATTTT. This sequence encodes CASSGTGDAGNTIYF. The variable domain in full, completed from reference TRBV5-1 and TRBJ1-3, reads KAGVTQTPRYLIKTRGQQVTLSCSPISGHRSVSWYQQTPGQGLQFLFEYFSETQRNKGNFPGRFSGRQFSNSRSEMNVSTLELGDSALYLCASSGTGDAGNTIYFGEGSWLTVV.

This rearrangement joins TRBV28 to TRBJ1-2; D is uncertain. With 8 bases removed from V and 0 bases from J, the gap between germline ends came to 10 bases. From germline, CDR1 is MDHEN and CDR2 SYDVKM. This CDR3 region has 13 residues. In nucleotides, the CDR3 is TGTGCCAGCTCGGGGAGCCCTAACTATGGCTACACCTTC. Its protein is CASSGSPNYGYTF.